The 10 T cell receptor beta chains listed next were all sequenced from one sample in a study of shared T cell receptors in the human thymus. Repertoires were generated with immunoSEQ multiplex PCR, while TCRdb's copy carries only in-frame clones and drops some. The sample lists hundreds of thousands of clones; 80% to 90% were seen once. These data were also reused for a study on human thymus T cells.

The sample was thymocytes. The source is a boy in the first two years of life with a congenital heart defect.

This clone came up a few times. The chain uses TRBV6-1 and TRBJ2-3; TRBD1 matches 12 bases. CDR1 is MNHNS and CDR2 is SASEGT in the germline V gene. Losses at the gene ends were 3 bases for V and 1 base for J; bases not matched to a gene: 5. The CDR3 is 17 amino acids. CDR3 in amino acids: CASSDGRDRGRTDTQYF. The CDR3, as DNA: TGTGCCAGCAGTGATGGCCGGGACAGGGGGCGCACAGATACGCAGTATTTT.

The chain has TRBV4-1 and TRBJ2-3; 10 bases are a match to TRBD2. CDR1 is MGHRA and CDR2 is YSYEKL in the germline V gene. The junction had 8 bases not matched to a gene; V was cut back by 1 base and J by 7 bases. There are 16 residues in the CDR3. CDR3 loop: CASSQGPSGSVYTQYF. The CDR3 DNA reads as TGCGCCAGCAGCCAAGGGCCTAGCGGGAGCGTTTATACGCAGTATTTT.

This sequence joins TRBV2 and TRBJ1-3, with 7 positions matching TRBD1. V gave up 6 bases and J gave up 3 bases; unmatched junction bases: 14. The CDR3 contains 17 residues. Looked up from germline, CDR1 is SNHLY and CDR2 is FYNNEI. The CDR3 is CASRKATGNPLGNTIYF. In nucleotides, the CDR3 is TGTGCCAGCAGAAAGGCGACAGGGAATCCCCTTGGAAACACCATATATTTT.

This sequence joins TRBV7-2 and TRBJ2-7, with 7 bases identical to TRBD1. The CDR3 is made up of 14 amino acids. Unmatched junction bases numbered 7, after V lost 4 bases and J lost 4 bases. From germline, CDR1 is SGHTA and CDR2 FQGNSA. In DNA form, the CDR3 reads TGTGCCAGCAGCTATCCAGGGGGTGGTTACGAGCAGTACTTC. It specifies CASSYPGGGYEQYF.

The chain has TRBV7-2 and TRBJ2-1; possibly TRBD2 for D (5 bases). Germline assignment: CDR1 SGHTA and CDR2 FQGNSA. The CDR3 length is 11 residues. Trimming shortened V by 3 bases and J by 12 bases, and 9 bases separated the two germline ends. CDR3 DNA: TGTGCCAGCAGCTTTGGAGGCACGCAGTTCTTC. It translates to CASSFGGTQFF.

The chain is built from TRBV6-1 and TRBJ1-5; 9 nucleotides align to TRBD1. Per the germline V gene, CDR1 is MNHNS and CDR2 is SASEGT. The CDR3 is made up of 15 amino acids. The trim removed 5 bases at V and 5 bases at J, leaving 7 bases unmatched. CDR3 sequence reads: CASSTRQGVYQPQHF. CDR3 in DNA: TGTGCCAGCAGTACTCGACAGGGGGTGTATCAGCCCCAGCATTTT.

This clone was seen just once. Other DNA sequences in the sample encode the same CDR3. The chain uses TRBV7-9 and TRBJ2-7; no definite D call. Trimming took off 5 bases at V and 3 bases at J, with 11 bases between the two ends. The CDR3 loop spans 13 amino acids. Germline lookup yields CDR1 SEHNR and CDR2 FQNEAQ (reference sequence). CDR3 DNA sequence: TGTGCCAGCAGCCTCGGAGTTAGCTACGAGCAGTACTTC. Translated, it gives CASSLGVSYEQYF.

The CDR3 sequence: CASSSLIGNTEAFF. For the CDR3, the DNA is TGTGCCAGCAGCTCCTTAATCGGGAACACTGAAGCTTTCTTT. This chain uses TRBV5-4 with TRBJ1-1; no definite D call. Germline loops: CDR1 SGHNT, CDR2 YYREEE (reference sequence). V lost 3 bases and J 1 base, leaving 10 bases between the germline ends. The CDR3 length is 14 residues. Based on the CDR3 plus reference TRBV5-4 and TRBJ1-1, the full variable domain is ETGVTQSPTHLIKTRGQQVTLRCSSQSGHNTVSWYQQALGQGPQFIFQYYREEENGRGNFPPRFSGLQFPNYSSELNVNALELDDSALYLCASSSLIGNTEAFFGQGTRLTVV.

The V and J genes are TRBV7-2 and TRBJ1-5; no definite D call. The V end lost 2 bases, the J end lost 2 bases, and 22 bases lay between the germline ends. This CDR3 is 19 amino acids long. Germline CDR1 SGHTA, CDR2 FQGNSA. DNA for the CDR3: TGTGCCAGCAGCTTAATCCTGGTGGGCAGTCGGAATGGCAATCAGCCCCAGCATTTT. This sequence encodes CASSLILVGSRNGNQPQHF.

The V and J genes are TRBV6-1 and TRBJ1-5; D possibly corresponds to TRBD1 (5 bases). Germline CDR1 and CDR2: MNHNS and SASEGT. V lost 2 bases, J lost 5 bases, and 13 bases lay in between. The CDR3 sequence is 15 residues long. The CDR3 loop is CASSEKDTLDQPQHF. CDR3 nucleotides: TGTGCCAGCAGTGAAAAGGACACTCTAGATCAGCCCCAGCATTTT.